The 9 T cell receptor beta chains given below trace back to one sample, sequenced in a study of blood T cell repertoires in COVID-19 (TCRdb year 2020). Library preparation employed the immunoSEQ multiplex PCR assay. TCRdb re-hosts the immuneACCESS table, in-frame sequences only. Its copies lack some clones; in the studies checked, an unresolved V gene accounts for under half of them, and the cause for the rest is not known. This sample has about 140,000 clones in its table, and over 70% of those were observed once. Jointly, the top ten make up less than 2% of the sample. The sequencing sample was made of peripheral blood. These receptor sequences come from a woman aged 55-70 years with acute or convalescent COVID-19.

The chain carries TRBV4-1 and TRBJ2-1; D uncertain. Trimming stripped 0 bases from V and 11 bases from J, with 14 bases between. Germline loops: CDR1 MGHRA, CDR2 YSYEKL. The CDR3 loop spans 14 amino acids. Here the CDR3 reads CASSQDAAPTKQFF. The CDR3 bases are TGCGCCAGCAGCCAAGATGCCGCGCCCACGAAGCAGTTCTTC.

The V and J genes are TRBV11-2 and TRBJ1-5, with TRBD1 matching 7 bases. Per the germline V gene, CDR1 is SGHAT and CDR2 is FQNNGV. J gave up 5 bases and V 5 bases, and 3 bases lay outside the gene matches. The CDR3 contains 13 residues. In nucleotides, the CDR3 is TGTGCCAGCAGCCACAGGGGTGATCAGCCCCAGCATTTT. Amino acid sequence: CASSHRGDQPQHF.

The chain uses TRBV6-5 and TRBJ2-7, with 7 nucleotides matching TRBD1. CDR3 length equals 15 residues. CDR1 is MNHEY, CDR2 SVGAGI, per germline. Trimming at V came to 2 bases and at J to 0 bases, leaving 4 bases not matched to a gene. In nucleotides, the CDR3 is TGTGCCAGCAGTTACCGGGACAGTAGCTCCTACGAGCAGTACTTC. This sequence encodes CASSYRDSSSYEQYF.

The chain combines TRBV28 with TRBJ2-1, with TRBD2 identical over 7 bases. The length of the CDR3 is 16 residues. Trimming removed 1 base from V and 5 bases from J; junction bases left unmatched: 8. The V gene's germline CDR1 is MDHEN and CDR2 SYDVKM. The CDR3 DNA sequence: TGTGCCAGCAGTTTATTGAGTAGCGGGTTTAACAATGAGCAGTTCTTC. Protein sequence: CASSLLSSGFNNEQFF.

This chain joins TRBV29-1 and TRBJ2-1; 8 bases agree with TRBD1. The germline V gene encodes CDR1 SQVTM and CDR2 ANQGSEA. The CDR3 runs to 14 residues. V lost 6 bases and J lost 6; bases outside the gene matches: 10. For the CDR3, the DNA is TGCAGCGTAGATACAGGGGGTTGGGGCAATGAGCAGTTCTTC. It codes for CSVDTGGWGNEQFF.

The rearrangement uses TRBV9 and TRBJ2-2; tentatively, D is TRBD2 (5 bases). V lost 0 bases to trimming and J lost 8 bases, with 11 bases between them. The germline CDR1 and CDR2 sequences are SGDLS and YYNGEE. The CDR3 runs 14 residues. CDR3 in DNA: TGTGCCAGCAGCGTAGTTGCGCCGGGGGGGGAGCTGTTTTTT. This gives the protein CASSVVAPGGELFF.

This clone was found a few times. The CDR3 is CSVDGGATDTQYF. CDR3 nucleotide sequence: TGCAGCGTTGATGGGGGGGCCACAGATACGCAGTATTTT. This chain uses TRBV29-1 with TRBJ2-3; possible D gene TRBD2, 7 bases. Trimming stripped 3 bases from V and 2 bases from J, with 9 bases between. CDR1 and CDR2 from the germline V gene are SQVTM and ANQGSEA. The CDR3 is 13 amino acids.

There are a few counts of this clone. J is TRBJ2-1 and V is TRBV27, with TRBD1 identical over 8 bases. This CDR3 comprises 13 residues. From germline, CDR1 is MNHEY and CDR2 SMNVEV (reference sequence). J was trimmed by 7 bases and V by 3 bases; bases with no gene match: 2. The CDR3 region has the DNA TGTGCCAGCAGTTTGCAGGGGGCGAATGAGCAGTTCTTC. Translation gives CASSLQGANEQFF.

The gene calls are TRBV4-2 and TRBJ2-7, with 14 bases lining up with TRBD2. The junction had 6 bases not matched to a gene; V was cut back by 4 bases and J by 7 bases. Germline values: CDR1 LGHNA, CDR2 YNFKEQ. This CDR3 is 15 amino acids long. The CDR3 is CASSPGRTSGGEQYF. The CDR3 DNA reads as TGTGCCAGCAGCCCGGGGCGGACTAGCGGGGGGGAGCAGTACTTC.